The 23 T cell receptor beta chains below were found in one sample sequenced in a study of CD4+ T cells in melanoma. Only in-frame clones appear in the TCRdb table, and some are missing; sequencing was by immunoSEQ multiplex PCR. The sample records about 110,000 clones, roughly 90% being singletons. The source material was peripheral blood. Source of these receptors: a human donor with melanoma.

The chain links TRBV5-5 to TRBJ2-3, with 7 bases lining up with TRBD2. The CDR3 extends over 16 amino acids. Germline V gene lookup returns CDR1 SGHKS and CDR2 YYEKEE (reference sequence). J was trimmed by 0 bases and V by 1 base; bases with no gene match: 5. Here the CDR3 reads CASSLFRGESTDTQYF. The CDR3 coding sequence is TGTGCCAGCAGCTTGTTTCGGGGGGAGAGCACAGATACGCAGTATTTT.

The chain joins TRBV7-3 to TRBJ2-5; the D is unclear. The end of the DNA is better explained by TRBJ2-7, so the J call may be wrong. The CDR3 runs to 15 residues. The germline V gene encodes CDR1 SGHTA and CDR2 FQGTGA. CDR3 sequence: CASSLRAGGPYEQYF. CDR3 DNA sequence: TGTGCCAGCAGCTTACGGGCAGGTGGCCCCTACGAGCAGTACTTC.

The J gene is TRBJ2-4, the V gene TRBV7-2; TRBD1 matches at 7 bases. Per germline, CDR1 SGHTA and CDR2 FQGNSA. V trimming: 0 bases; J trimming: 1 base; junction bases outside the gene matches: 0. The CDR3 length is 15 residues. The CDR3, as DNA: TGTGCCAGCAGCTTAGCGACAGGGGCCAAAAACATTCAGTACTTC. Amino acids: CASSLATGAKNIQYF.

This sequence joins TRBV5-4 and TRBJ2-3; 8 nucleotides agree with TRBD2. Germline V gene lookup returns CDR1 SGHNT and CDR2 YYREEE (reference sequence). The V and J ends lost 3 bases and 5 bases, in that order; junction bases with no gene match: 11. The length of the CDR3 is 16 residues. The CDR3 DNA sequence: TGTGCCAGCAGCTGGGGGCCGGGACTAGAAGGAGATACGCAGTATTTT. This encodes CASSWGPGLEGDTQYF.

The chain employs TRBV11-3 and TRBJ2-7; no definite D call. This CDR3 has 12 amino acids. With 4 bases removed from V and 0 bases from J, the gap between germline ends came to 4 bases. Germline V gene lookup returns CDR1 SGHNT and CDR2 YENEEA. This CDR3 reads CASSYGSYEQYF. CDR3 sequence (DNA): TGTGCCAGCAGCTACGGCTCCTACGAGCAGTACTTC.

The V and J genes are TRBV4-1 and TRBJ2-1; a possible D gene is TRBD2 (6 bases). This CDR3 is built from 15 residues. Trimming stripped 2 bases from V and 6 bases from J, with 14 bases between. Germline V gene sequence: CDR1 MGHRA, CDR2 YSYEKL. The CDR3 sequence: CASSQSSSRGNEQFF. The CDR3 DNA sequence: TGCGCCAGCAGCCAATCTTCTTCGCGGGGCAATGAGCAGTTCTTC.

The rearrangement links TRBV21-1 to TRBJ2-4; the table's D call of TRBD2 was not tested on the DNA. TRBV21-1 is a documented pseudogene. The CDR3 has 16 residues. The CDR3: CASSKSETSVPRIQYF. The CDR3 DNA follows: TGTGCCAGCAGCAAATCGGAGACTAGCGTTCCGAGAATTCAGTACTTC.

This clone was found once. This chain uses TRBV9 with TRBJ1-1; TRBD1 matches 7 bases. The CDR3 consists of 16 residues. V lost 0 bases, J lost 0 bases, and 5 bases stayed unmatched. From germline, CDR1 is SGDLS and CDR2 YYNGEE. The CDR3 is CASSVVTGTMNTEAFF. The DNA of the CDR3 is TGTGCCAGCAGCGTAGTGACAGGGACCATGAACACTGAAGCTTTCTTT.

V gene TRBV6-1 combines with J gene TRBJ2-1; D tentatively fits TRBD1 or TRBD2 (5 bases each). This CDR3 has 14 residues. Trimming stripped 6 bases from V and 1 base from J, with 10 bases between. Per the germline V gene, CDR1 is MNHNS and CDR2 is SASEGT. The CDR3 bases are TGTGCCAGCAGCGGGACCAAATCCTACAATGAGCAGTTCTTC. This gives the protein CASSGTKSYNEQFF.

CDR3 loop: CASSLNDGGNTIYF. DNA for the CDR3: TGTGCCAGCAGCTTAAATGACGGGGGAAACACCATATATTTT. The chain couples TRBV7-9 to TRBJ1-3; D unresolved. The CDR3 is 14 amino acids. V was trimmed by 2 bases and J by 4 bases, leaving 9 bases between them. Germline lookup yields CDR1 SEHNR and CDR2 FQNEAQ (reference sequence).

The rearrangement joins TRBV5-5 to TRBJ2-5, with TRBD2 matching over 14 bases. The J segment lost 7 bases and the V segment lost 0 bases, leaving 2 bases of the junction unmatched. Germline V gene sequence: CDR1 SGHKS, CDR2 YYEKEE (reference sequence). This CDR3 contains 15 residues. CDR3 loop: CASSLVTSGGGTQYF. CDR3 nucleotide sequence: TGTGCCAGCAGCTTGGTGACTAGCGGGGGGGGGACCCAGTACTTC.

The chain's CDR3 is CASSPAGTGAYEQYF. In DNA, the CDR3 is TGTGCCAGCAGTCCCGCCGGGACAGGGGCCTACGAGCAGTACTTC. The chain is built from TRBV28 and TRBJ2-7, with TRBD1 identical over 10 bases. V dropped 5 bases and J dropped 2; count of bases not matched to a gene: 6. The CDR3 contains 15 residues. Per germline, CDR1 MDHEN and CDR2 SYDVKM.

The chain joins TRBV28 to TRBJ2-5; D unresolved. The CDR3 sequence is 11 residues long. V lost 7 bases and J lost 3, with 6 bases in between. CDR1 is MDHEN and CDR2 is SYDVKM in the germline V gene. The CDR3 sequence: CASKVKETQYF. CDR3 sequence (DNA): TGTGCCAGCAAAGTCAAAGAGACCCAGTACTTC.

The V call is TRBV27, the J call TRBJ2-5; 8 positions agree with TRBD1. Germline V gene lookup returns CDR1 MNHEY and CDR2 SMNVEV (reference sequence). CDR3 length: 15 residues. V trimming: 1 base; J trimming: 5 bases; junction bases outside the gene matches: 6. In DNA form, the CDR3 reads TGTGCCAGCAGTTTATTTCAGGGGGCGGATGAGACCCAGTACTTC. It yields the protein CASSLFQGADETQYF.

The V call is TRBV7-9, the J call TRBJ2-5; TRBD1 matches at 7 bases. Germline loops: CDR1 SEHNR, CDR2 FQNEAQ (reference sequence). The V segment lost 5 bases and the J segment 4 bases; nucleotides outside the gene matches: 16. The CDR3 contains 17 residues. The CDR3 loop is CASSKSIRRQGRETQYF. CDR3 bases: TGTGCCAGCAGCAAAAGTATAAGGCGACAGGGTAGAGAGACCCAGTACTTC.

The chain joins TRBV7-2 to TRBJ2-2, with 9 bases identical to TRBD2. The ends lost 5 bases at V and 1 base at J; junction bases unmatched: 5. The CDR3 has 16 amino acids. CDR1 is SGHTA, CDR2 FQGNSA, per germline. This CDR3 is CASSAQLAGNTGELFF. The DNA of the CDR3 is TGTGCCAGCAGCGCCCAACTAGCGGGGAACACCGGGGAGCTGTTTTTT.

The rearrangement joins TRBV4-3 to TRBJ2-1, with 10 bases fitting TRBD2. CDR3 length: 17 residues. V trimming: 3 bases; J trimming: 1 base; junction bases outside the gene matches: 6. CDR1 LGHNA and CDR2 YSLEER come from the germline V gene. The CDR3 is CASSQKIAGGSYNEQFF. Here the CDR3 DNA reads TGCGCCAGCAGCCAGAAGATAGCGGGAGGTTCCTACAATGAGCAGTTCTTC.

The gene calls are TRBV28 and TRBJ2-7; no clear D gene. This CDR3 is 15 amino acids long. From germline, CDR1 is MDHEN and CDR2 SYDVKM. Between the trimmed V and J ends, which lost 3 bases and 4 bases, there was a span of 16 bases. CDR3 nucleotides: TGTGCCAGCAGTTTGACTCCAACGGTGGGTTACGAGCAGTACTTC. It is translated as CASSLTPTVGYEQYF.

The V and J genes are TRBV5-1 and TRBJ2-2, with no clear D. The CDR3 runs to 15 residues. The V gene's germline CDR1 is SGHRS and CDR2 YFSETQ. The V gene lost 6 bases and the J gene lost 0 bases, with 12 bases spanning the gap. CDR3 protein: CASTDLGPNTGELFF. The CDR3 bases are TGCGCCAGCACCGATTTGGGTCCGAACACCGGGGAGCTGTTTTTT.

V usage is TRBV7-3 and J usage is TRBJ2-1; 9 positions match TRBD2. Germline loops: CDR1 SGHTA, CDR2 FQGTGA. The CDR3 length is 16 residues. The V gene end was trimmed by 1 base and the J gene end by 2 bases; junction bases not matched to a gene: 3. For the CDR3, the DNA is TGTGCCAGCAGCTTAAGGGTAGCGGGAGCCTACAATGAGCAGTTCTTC. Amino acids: CASSLRVAGAYNEQFF.

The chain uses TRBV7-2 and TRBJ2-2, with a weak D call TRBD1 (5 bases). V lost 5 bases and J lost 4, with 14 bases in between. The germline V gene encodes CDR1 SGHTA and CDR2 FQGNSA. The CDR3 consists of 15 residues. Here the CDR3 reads CASSPRQLSTGELFF. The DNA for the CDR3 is TGTGCCAGCAGCCCCAGACAGCTGTCCACCGGGGAGCTGTTTTTT. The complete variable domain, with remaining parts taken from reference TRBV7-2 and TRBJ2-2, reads GAGVSQSPSNKVTEKGKDVELRCDPISGHTALYWYRQSLGQGLEFLIYFQGNSAPDKSGLPSDRFSAERTGGSVSTLTIQRTQQEDSAVYLCASSPRQLSTGELFFGEGSRLTVL.

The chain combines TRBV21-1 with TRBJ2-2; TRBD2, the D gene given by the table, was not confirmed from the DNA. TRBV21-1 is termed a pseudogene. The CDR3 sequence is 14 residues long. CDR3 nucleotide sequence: TGTGCCAGCAGATTCACGTACTCATGGGGGGAGCTGTTTTTT. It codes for CASRFTYSWGELFF.

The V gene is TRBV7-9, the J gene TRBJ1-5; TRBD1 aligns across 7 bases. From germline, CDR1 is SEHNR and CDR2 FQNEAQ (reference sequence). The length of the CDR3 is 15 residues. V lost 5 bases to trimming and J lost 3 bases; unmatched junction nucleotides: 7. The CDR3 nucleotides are TGTGCCAGCAGCCCCGAAGGGGGCAACAATCAGCCCCAGCATTTT. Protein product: CASSPEGGNNQPQHF. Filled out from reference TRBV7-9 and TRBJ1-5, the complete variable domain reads DTGVSQNPRHKITKRGQNVTFRCDPISEHNRLYWYRQTLGQGPEFLTYFQNEAQLEKSRLLSDRFSAERPKGSFSTLEIQRTEQGDSAMYLCASSPEGGNNQPQHFGDGTRLSIL.